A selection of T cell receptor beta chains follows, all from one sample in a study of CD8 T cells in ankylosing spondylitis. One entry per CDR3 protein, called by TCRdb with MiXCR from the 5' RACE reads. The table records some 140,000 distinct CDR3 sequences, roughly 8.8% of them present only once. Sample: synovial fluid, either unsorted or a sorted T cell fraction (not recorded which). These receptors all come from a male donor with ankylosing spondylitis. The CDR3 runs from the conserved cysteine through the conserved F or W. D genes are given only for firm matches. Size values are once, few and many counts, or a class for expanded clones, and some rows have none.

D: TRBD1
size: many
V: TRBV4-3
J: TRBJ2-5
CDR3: CASSLGTGQETQYF
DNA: TGCGCCAGCAGCCTCGGGACAGGCCAAGAGACCCAGTACTTC

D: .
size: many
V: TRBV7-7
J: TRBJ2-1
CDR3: CASSQELRGEQFF
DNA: TGTGCTAGCAGCCAGGAATTACGAGGAGAGCAGTTCTTC

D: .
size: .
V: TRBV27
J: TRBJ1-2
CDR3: CASSLQVGYGYTF
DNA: TGTGCCAGCAGTTTACAGGTCGGCTATGGCTACACCTTC

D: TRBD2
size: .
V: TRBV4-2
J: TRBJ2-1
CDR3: CASSQDSVGLAGIEQFF
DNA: TGTGCCAGCAGCCAAGACTCGGTCGGACTAGCGGGGATTGAGCAGTTCTTC

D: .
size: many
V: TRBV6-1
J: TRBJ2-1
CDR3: CASSPGRGGRGEQFF
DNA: TGTGCCAGCAGCCCCGGTCGGGGTGGAAGGGGTGAGCAGTTCTTC

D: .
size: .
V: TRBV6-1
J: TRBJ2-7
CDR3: CASSPDPSSYEQYF
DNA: TGTGCCAGCAGTCCCGATCCGAGCTCCTACGAGCAGTACTTC

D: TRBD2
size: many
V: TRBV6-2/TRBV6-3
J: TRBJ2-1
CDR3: CASRTLTGGYNEQFF
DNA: TGTGCCAGCAGAACCCTTACGGGGGGTTACAATGAGCAGTTCTTC

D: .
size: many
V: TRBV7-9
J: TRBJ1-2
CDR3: CASSLGGSNYGYTF
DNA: TGTGCCAGCAGCTTAGGGGGCTCAAACTATGGCTACACCTTC

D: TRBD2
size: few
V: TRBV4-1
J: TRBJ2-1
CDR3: CASSQDHLAGPYNEQFF
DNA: TGCGCCAGCAGCCAAGATCACCTAGCGGGGCCCTACAATGAGCAGTTCTTC

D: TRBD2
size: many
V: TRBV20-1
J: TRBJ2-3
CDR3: CSARDRISGGSTDTQYF
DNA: TGCAGTGCTAGAGATAGAATTAGCGGGGGTAGCACAGATACGCAGTATTTT

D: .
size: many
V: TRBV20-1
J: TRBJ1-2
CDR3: CSARGIYYGYTF
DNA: TGCAGTGCCCGTGGTATCTATTATGGCTACACCTTC

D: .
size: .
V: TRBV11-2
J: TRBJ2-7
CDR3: CASGNRGGSEQYF
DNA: TGTGCCAGCGGAAACAGGGGGGGAAGCGAGCAGTACTTC

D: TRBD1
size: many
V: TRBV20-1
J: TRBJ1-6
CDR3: CSARDPGTGWESPLHF
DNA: TGCAGTGCTAGAGATCCCGGGACAGGATGGGAATCACCCCTCCACTTT

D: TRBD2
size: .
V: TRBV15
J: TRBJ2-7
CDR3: CATSGTSLQEQYF
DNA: TGTGCCACCAGCGGGACTAGCCTCCAAGAGCAGTACTTC

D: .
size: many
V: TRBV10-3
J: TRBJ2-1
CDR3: CAIRPDLSSYNEQFF
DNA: TGTGCCATCAGGCCCGATCTGAGCTCCTACAATGAGCAGTTCTTC

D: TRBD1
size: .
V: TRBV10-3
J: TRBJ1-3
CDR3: CASHGDSSGNTIYF
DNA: TGTGCCTCCCACGGGGACAGCTCTGGAAACACCATATATTTT

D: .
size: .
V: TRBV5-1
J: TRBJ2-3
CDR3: CASSSAPTDTQYF
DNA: TGCGCCAGCAGCTCTGCCCCCACAGATACGCAGTATTTT

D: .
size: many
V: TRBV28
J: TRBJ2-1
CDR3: CASSLGGGPTNYNEQFF
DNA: TGTGCCAGCAGTCTCGGTGGGGGGCCAACTAATTACAATGAGCAGTTCTTC

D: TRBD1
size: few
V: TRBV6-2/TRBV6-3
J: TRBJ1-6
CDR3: CASSSDRMNSPLHF
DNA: TGTGCCAGCAGTTCGGACAGGATGAATTCACCCCTCCACTTT

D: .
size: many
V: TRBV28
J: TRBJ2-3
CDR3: CASSFRGPSKNTQYF
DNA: TGTGCCAGCAGTTTTCGAGGACCGAGTAAGAATACGCAGTATTTT

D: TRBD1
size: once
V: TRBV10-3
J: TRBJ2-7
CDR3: CAISAGQGLYEQYF
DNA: TGTGCCATCAGTGCGGGACAGGGGCTCTACGAGCAGTACTTC

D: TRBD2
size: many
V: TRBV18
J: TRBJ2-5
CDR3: CASSPTSGGQETQYF
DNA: TGTGCCAGCTCACCCACTAGCGGGGGGCAAGAGACCCAGTACTTC

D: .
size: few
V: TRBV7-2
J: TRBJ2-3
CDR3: CASSLDWGTDTQYF
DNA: TGTGCCAGCAGCTTAGATTGGGGCACAGATACGCAGTATTTT

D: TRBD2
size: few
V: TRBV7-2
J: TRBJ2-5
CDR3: CASSWGGEPAYF
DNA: TGTGCCAGCAGCTGGGGGGGGGAGCCCGCGTACTTC

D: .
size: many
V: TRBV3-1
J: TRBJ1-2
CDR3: CASSQGPPGFNYGYTF
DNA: TGTGCCAGCAGCCAAGGGCCCCCCGGGTTTAACTATGGCTACACCTTC